The 10 T cell receptor beta chains in this list originate from one sample, sequenced in a study of T cell changes during pregnancy in multiple sclerosis. Repertoires were generated with immunoSEQ multiplex PCR, while TCRdb's copy carries only in-frame clones and drops some. The repertoire holds about 80,000 clones, 92% seen once, with roughly 1.4% in the top ten. The specimen was peripheral blood, collected before pregnancy. These receptors all come from a female donor with multiple sclerosis, enrolled in a pregnancy study.

This clone was seen a few times. The chain carries TRBV27 and TRBJ1-5, with 8 bases identical to TRBD1. CDR1 MNHEY and CDR2 SMNVEV come from the germline V gene (reference sequence). CDR3 length equals 15 residues. J was trimmed by 6 bases and V by 4 bases; bases with no gene match: 8. The chain's CDR3 is CASSSAGQGPQPQHF. In DNA form, the CDR3 reads TGTGCCAGCAGTTCCGCTGGACAGGGTCCTCAGCCCCAGCATTTT.

The chain couples TRBV7-8 to TRBJ2-1; 7 bases are shared with TRBD2. V shed 1 base and J 12 bases; nucleotides not matched to a gene: 6. This CDR3 comprises 13 residues. Germline V gene lookup returns CDR1 SGHVS and CDR2 FQNEAQ. The CDR3 nucleotides read TGTGCCAGCAGCTTAGGAGCAGGGAGGGTGCAGTTCTTC. Amino acid sequence: CASSLGAGRVQFF.

V gene TRBV5-1 combines with J gene TRBJ2-2, with 9 nucleotides matching TRBD2. V lost 4 bases and J lost 6; bases outside the gene matches: 10. Germline V gene data show CDR1 as SGHRS and CDR2 as YFSETQ. This CDR3 is 16 amino acids long. The CDR3 protein is CASSLRPGLASGELFF. The CDR3 coding sequence is TGCGCCAGCAGCCTAAGACCGGGACTAGCATCCGGGGAGCTGTTTTTT.

The gene calls are TRBV27 and TRBJ1-5, with unresolved D. Between the trimmed V and J ends, which lost 5 bases and 3 bases, there was a span of 5 bases. This CDR3 has 12 amino acids. Germline CDR1 is MNHEY and CDR2 is SMNVEV (reference sequence). As DNA, the CDR3 is TGTGCCAGCAGTCGTTACAATCAGCCCCAGCATTTT. It translates to CASSRYNQPQHF.

V and J are TRBV11-2 and TRBJ2-2, with a possible D match to TRBD2 (5 bases). V lost 2 bases and J lost 7, with 8 bases in between. The CDR3 is 13 residues long. Germline V gene lookup returns CDR1 SGHAT and CDR2 FQNNGV. The CDR3 is CASSLSGGGELFF. For the CDR3, the DNA is TGTGCCAGCAGCTTAAGCGGAGGCGGGGAGCTGTTTTTT.

This clone showed up just once. This chain connects TRBV5-4 to TRBJ2-7; TRBD2 aligns across 7 bases. V lost 4 bases and J lost 4; bases outside the gene matches: 14. Germline-derived CDR1 and CDR2 are SGHNT and YYREEE (reference sequence). The CDR3 runs 16 residues. The CDR3 protein is CASSQPGPSGGYEQYF. The DNA for the CDR3 is TGTGCCAGCAGCCAACCCGGGCCTAGCGGAGGATACGAGCAGTACTTC.

The rearrangement uses TRBV9 and TRBJ1-2; TRBD1 matches at 7 bases. This CDR3 is 15 amino acids long. Germline loops: CDR1 SGDLS, CDR2 YYNGEE. V shed 3 bases and J 4 bases; nucleotides not matched to a gene: 9. The CDR3 region is CASSGLVGQAYGYTF. CDR3 nucleotide sequence: TGTGCCAGCAGCGGGTTGGTTGGACAGGCCTATGGCTACACCTTC.

This sequence joins TRBV19 and TRBJ1-3; D is possibly TRBD1 (5 bases). Trimming removed 3 bases at V and 0 bases at J, with 15 bases between. Looked up from germline, CDR1 is LNHDA and CDR2 is SQIVND (reference sequence). There are 17 residues in the CDR3. Here the CDR3 reads CASSIGRQLRSGNTIYF. CDR3 in DNA: TGTGCCAGTAGTATTGGGCGACAGCTACGCTCTGGAAACACCATATATTTT.

V gene TRBV14 combines with J gene TRBJ2-7, with D maybe TRBD1 (6 bases). From germline, CDR1 is SGHDN and CDR2 FVKESK. V was cut by 4 bases and J by 4 bases, with 8 bases left in between. CDR3 length equals 12 residues. DNA of the CDR3: TGTGCCAGCAGCCGGACAGTATACGAGCAGTACTTC. Residues: CASSRTVYEQYF.

The V gene is TRBV19, the J gene TRBJ1-5; 7 bases map to TRBD1. The CDR3 totals 13 residues. Trimming took 3 bases from V and 5 from J; bases not matched to a gene: 1. In germline, CDR1 is LNHDA, CDR2 SQIVND (reference sequence). CDR3 in amino acids: CASSIDRDQPQHF. As DNA, the CDR3 is TGTGCCAGTAGTATTGACAGGGATCAGCCCCAGCATTTT.